This is a list of T cell receptor beta chains from one sample in a study of T cell repertoires in cytomegalovirus infection. TCRdb reanalysed the reads using MiXCR and keeps one entry per CDR3 protein. The data contain about 85,000 distinct CDR3 sequences, around 49% of them singletons. Antigens for these TCRs are unknown. This specimen consisted of CD8+ T cells from cultured PBMCs, obtained from culture after CMV antigen stimulation. The receptors here all came from a human donor in good health (CMV status not recorded). Some clones in this sample may be carry-over from other donors' samples. The CDR3 runs from the conserved cysteine through the conserved F or W. The D gene is left open where the match is weak. Size is omitted from some rows. Given values are once, few, many or a class for expanded clones.

v_gene	j_gene	d_gene	abundance	CDR3aa	CDR3nt
TRBV6-4	TRBJ2-2	TRBD1	few	CASSARQGGTGELFF	TGTGCCAGCAGTGCCCGACAGGGGGGCACCGGGGAGCTGTTTTTT
TRBV6-5	TRBJ2-3	.	few	CASSYPEGDTQYF	TGTGCCAGCAGTTACCCCGAGGGGGATACGCAGTATTTT
TRBV11-2	TRBJ2-5	.	.	CASSLGGIYLGEETQYF	TGTGCCAGCAGCTTAGGAGGGATCTATCTTGGAGAGGAGACCCAGTACTTC
TRBV27	TRBJ2-7	.	.	CASSLYPREPYEQYF	TGTGCCAGCAGTTTATACCCCAGGGAACCCTACGAGCAGTACTTC
TRBV11-2	TRBJ1-2	TRBD1	.	CASSPHRGPGGYTF	TGTGCCAGCAGCCCGCACAGGGGCCCGGGTGGCTACACCTTC
TRBV23-1	TRBJ1-1	.	.	CASSQSRRAEAFF	TGCGCCAGCAGTCAATCCCGCCGGGCTGAAGCTTTCTTT
TRBV5-1	TRBJ1-2	TRBD1	.	CASSPSRQGYGYTF	TGCGCCAGCAGCCCCAGCAGACAGGGCTATGGCTACACCTTC
TRBV10-2	TRBJ2-7	.	.	CASRELRGYEQYF	TGCGCCAGCAGGGAGTTAAGGGGTTACGAGCAGTACTTC
TRBV6-8	TRBJ2-3	.	.	CASSYSRGALDTQYF	TGTGCCAGCAGTTACTCCAGGGGGGCACTAGATACGCAGTATTTT
TRBV7-2	TRBJ1-5	.	few	CASSPAGTAFNQPQHF	TGTGCCAGCAGCCCGGCAGGGACCGCTTTTAATCAGCCCCAGCATTTT
TRBV7-3	TRBJ1-2	.	.	CASSFAAEEYNYGYTF	TGTGCCAGCAGCTTCGCCGCAGAGGAATATAACTATGGCTACACCTTC
TRBV7-9	TRBJ2-7	.	.	CASRDGEAGREQYF	TGTGCCAGCAGGGACGGAGAAGCGGGTCGCGAGCAGTACTTC
TRBV6-2/TRBV6-3	TRBJ1-1	.	few	CASSRGRSMNTEAFF	TGTGCCAGCAGTCGGGGACGGAGCATGAACACTGAAGCTTTCTTT
TRBV11-1	TRBJ2-4	.	.	CASSPRRRGLNIQYF	TGTGCCAGCAGCCCCAGACGCCGGGGCTTGAACATTCAGTACTTC
TRBV28	TRBJ2-1	TRBD2	.	CASSTRLAWNEQFF	TGTGCCAGCAGTACGCGACTAGCATGGAATGAGCAGTTCTTC
TRBV7-4	TRBJ2-2	TRBD2	.	CASRPSGTSGSWRTGELFF	TGTGCCAGCAGACCTTCCGGGACTAGCGGGAGTTGGCGCACCGGGGAGCTGTTTTTT
TRBV24-1	TRBJ2-2	.	.	CATSQSGDYTGELFF	TGTGCCACCTCTCAGAGCGGAGACTACACCGGGGAGCTGTTTTTT